Shown below are 29 T cell receptor beta chains from a single sample sequenced in a study of blood T cell repertoires in COVID-19. Sequenced by immunoSEQ multiplex PCR; TCRdb stores in-frame clones only, minus some. The data hold more than 200,000 clones, with 80% to 90% observed a single time. The sequencing sample was made of peripheral blood. Every receptor here comes from a woman in her forties or fifties with acute or convalescent COVID-19.

The V gene is TRBV14, the J gene TRBJ2-5, with 7 bases lining up with TRBD1. Germline lookup yields CDR1 SGHDN and CDR2 FVKESK. The CDR3 has 16 amino acids. V lost 4 bases to trimming and J lost 1 base; unmatched junction nucleotides: 9. The CDR3 here is CASSRRQGRLQETQYF. Here the CDR3 DNA reads TGTGCCAGCAGCCGCAGACAGGGAAGACTCCAAGAGACCCAGTACTTC.

V gene TRBV27 combines with J gene TRBJ2-3, with 8 bases aligning to TRBD2. The V gene's germline CDR1 is MNHEY and CDR2 SMNVEV (reference sequence). The trim removed 2 bases at V and 5 bases at J, leaving 6 bases unmatched. The CDR3 length is 15 residues. CDR3 protein: CASSLLGGARDTQYF. The CDR3 bases are TGTGCCAGCAGTTTACTCGGGGGGGCGAGAGATACGCAGTATTTT.

V usage is TRBV4-1 and J usage is TRBJ1-2; 8 bases map to TRBD1. The germline gives CDR1 MGHRA, CDR2 YSYEKL. V was pared by 0 bases and J by 5 bases, with 8 bases of the junction left unmatched. The CDR3 covers 16 residues. The DNA of the CDR3 is TGCGCCAGCAGCCAAGAAGACAGGGGAGTATCGTATGGCTACACCTTC. Its translation is CASSQEDRGVSYGYTF.

V and J are TRBV11-2 and TRBJ2-7; maybe TRBD1 (5 bases). V was clipped by 3 bases and J by 7 bases, with 10 bases between them. CDR3 length equals 12 residues. Germline V CDR1 and CDR2: SGHAT, FQNNGV. CDR3 loop: CASSFGHVEQYF. For the CDR3, the DNA is TGTGCCAGCAGCTTCGGACACGTTGAGCAGTACTTC.

The J gene is TRBJ1-1, the V gene TRBV18; 11 bases line up with TRBD1. Trimming cost V 6 bases and J 7 bases; bases outside gene matches: 7. CDR1 KGHSH and CDR2 LQKENI come from the germline V gene. This CDR3 comprises 14 residues. DNA for the CDR3: TGTGCCAGCTCCCGCGGACAGGGGGCAGGTGAAGCTTTCTTT. Its translation is CASSRGQGAGEAFF.

In its sample, this clone was seen once. The chain combines TRBV9 with TRBJ1-6; D ambiguous. Germline assignment: CDR1 SGDLS and CDR2 YYNGEE. Trimming left V 0 bases short and J 10 bases short, with 8 bases between. This CDR3 has 13 amino acids. This chain's CDR3 is CASSVDRRSPLHF. CDR3 nucleotide sequence: TGTGCCAGCAGCGTAGACCGGAGGTCACCCCTCCACTTT.

The chain combines TRBV24-1 with TRBJ2-3; a weak D match, TRBD2 (5 bases). Germline V gene lookup returns CDR1 KGHDR and CDR2 SFDVKD. This CDR3 spans 13 amino acids. V was clipped by 4 bases and J by 6 bases, with 10 bases between them. The CDR3 bases are TGTGCCACCAGTGACGAAGGGAGTGATACGCAGTATTTT. It translates to CATSDEGSDTQYF.

The chain combines TRBV5-1 with TRBJ2-1; D uncertain. The CDR3 extends over 17 amino acids. The V end was cut by 5 bases, the J end by 1 base, with 19 bases between. Germline CDR1 is SGHRS and CDR2 is YFSETQ. CDR3 region: CASSPTLLPESYNEQFF. Written as DNA, the CDR3 is TGCGCCAGCAGTCCAACTTTGCTCCCTGAATCCTACAATGAGCAGTTCTTC.

The V and J genes are TRBV29-1 and TRBJ2-7; D is possibly TRBD2 (5 bases). Germline-derived CDR1 and CDR2 are SQVTM and ANQGSEA. V lost 4 bases to trimming and J lost 4 bases, with 20 bases between them. The CDR3 length is 15 residues. CDR3 sequence: CSVVVVVLEGYEQYF. The CDR3 DNA reads TGCAGCGTTGTAGTTGTGGTACTAGAAGGTTACGAGCAGTACTTC.

This chain joins TRBV6-5 and TRBJ1-2; perhaps TRBD1 as D (6 bases). V dropped 4 bases and J dropped 6 bases, with 12 bases sitting between them. Per the germline V gene, CDR1 is MNHEY and CDR2 is SVGAGI. The length of the CDR3 is 13 residues. In nucleotides, the CDR3 is TGTGCCAGCAGTTTAACAGGGTACCATGGCTACACCTTC. It translates to CASSLTGYHGYTF.

V usage is TRBV18 and J usage is TRBJ1-1; 9 bases are shared with TRBD1. Germline V gene lookup returns CDR1 KGHSH and CDR2 LQKENI. The CDR3 contains 16 residues. V shed 2 bases, J shed 1 base, and the junction held 5 bases outside the gene matches. CDR3 sequence (DNA): TGTGCCAGCTCACCAGGGATGACAGGGGGGAACACTGAAGCTTTCTTT. This gives the protein CASSPGMTGGNTEAFF.

The chain combines TRBV2 with TRBJ2-2; no clear D gene. Trimming took off 2 bases at V and 2 bases at J, with 6 bases between the two ends. Germline lookup yields CDR1 SNHLY and CDR2 FYNNEI. CDR3 length: 14 amino acids. The CDR3 nucleotides are TGTGCCAGCAGTGAAACCGGTAACACCGGGGAGCTGTTTTTT. The encoded protein is CASSETGNTGELFF.

The chain recombines TRBV2 with TRBJ2-5, with no clear D. The ends were cut back, 2 bases at V and 5 bases at J, with 6 bases in the middle. Germline CDR1 reads SNHLY; CDR2 reads FYNNEI. CDR3 length: 12 amino acids. This chain's CDR3 is CASSELQETQYF. In DNA form, the CDR3 reads TGTGCCAGCAGTGAACTCCAGGAGACCCAGTACTTC.

This chain links TRBV14 with TRBJ2-7; 11 bases are a match to TRBD1. This CDR3 has 15 amino acids. Trimming took 4 bases from V and 4 from J; bases not matched to a gene: 6. Germline V gives CDR1 SGHDN, CDR2 FVKESK. CDR3 sequence: CASSLPGQGVYEQYF. The CDR3 DNA reads as TGTGCCAGCAGCCTCCCGGGACAGGGGGTTTACGAGCAGTACTTC.

The CDR3 region is CASSLGLLAYEQYF. The CDR3 nucleotides read TGCGCCAGCAGCCTGGGACTCCTTGCCTACGAGCAGTACTTC. The J gene is TRBJ2-7, the V gene TRBV5-1; D is perhaps TRBD2 (6 bases). This CDR3 has 14 amino acids. V was clipped by 4 bases and J by 2 bases, with 13 bases between them. Looked up from germline, CDR1 is SGHRS and CDR2 is YFSETQ.

V usage is TRBV28 and J usage is TRBJ2-1, with 8 bases fitting TRBD1. The CDR3 extends over 17 amino acids. V was clipped by 3 bases and J by 8 bases; unmatched bases: 15. Per the germline V gene, CDR1 is MDHEN and CDR2 is SYDVKM. CDR3: CASSFIGGTGTLDEQFF. CDR3 bases: TGTGCCAGCAGTTTTATAGGCGGGACAGGCACCTTGGATGAGCAGTTCTTC.

The chain links TRBV15 to TRBJ1-2; no definite D call. Per the germline V gene, CDR1 is LNHNV and CDR2 is YYDKDF (reference sequence). The CDR3 contains 16 residues. Trimming stripped 0 bases from V and 4 bases from J, with 15 bases between. The CDR3 DNA reads TGTGCCACCAGCAGAGATTTGAGGGATTACGGCTATGGCTACACCTTC. Protein product: CATSRDLRDYGYGYTF.

This chain uses TRBV2 with TRBJ1-6, with a weak D call TRBD1 (5 bases). The CDR3 spans 14 residues. Deletions cut 1 base from V and 4 bases from J, with 5 bases between. From germline, CDR1 is SNHLY and CDR2 FYNNEI. The CDR3 spells CASSEGQYNSPLHF. The CDR3 bases are TGTGCCAGCAGTGAAGGACAGTATAATTCACCCCTCCACTTT. Full variable domain (missing parts from reference TRBV2 and TRBJ1-6): EPEVTQTPSHQVTQMGQEVILRCVPISNHLYFYWYRQILGQKVEFLVSFYNNEISEKSEIFDDQFSVERPDGSNFTLKIRSTKLEDSAMYFCASSEGQYNSPLHFGNGTRLTVT.

The chain has TRBV18 and TRBJ1-2, with D unclear. V shed 8 bases and J shed 0 bases, with 10 bases lying between them. The CDR3 contains 13 residues. CDR1 is KGHSH, CDR2 LQKENI, per germline. Here the CDR3 reads CASAEQANYGYTF. CDR3 coding DNA: TGTGCCAGCGCGGAGCAAGCTAACTATGGCTACACCTTC.

The chain uses TRBV7-2 and TRBJ2-7, with D possibly TRBD1 on 5 matching bases. Trimming removed 1 base from V and 3 bases from J, with 10 bases in between. Germline lookup yields CDR1 SGHTA and CDR2 FQGNSA. This CDR3 spans 14 amino acids. Here the CDR3 DNA reads TGTGCCAGCAGCTTAGAAAAGGGGCGCTACGAGCAGTACTTC. Translating gives CASSLEKGRYEQYF. The full variable domain, rest sourced from reference TRBV7-2 and TRBJ2-7, is GAGVSQSPSNKVTEKGKDVELRCDPISGHTALYWYRQSLGQGLEFLIYFQGNSAPDKSGLPSDRFSAERTGGSVSTLTIQRTQQEDSAVYLCASSLEKGRYEQYFGPGTRLTVT.

The chain is built from TRBV18 and TRBJ1-3; TRBD1 agrees at 8 bases. V was clipped by 4 bases and J by 0 bases; unmatched bases: 5. From germline, CDR1 is KGHSH and CDR2 LQKENI. This CDR3 spans 16 amino acids. CDR3 sequence: CASSLGQGSSGNTIYF. In DNA form, the CDR3 reads TGTGCCAGCTCACTCGGACAGGGCTCCTCTGGAAACACCATATATTTT.

This clone has just a few counts. J is TRBJ1-4 and V is TRBV5-1; D is unresolved. V lost 0 bases, J lost 5 bases, and 5 bases lay in between. Germline V gene data show CDR1 as SGHRS and CDR2 as YFSETQ. This CDR3 region has 13 residues. CDR3 sequence: CASSLGINEKLFF. The DNA of the CDR3 is TGCGCCAGCAGCTTGGGTATAAATGAAAAACTGTTTTTT.

V is TRBV5-1 and J is TRBJ1-4; 9 bases align to TRBD1. Trimming cost V 2 bases and J 5 bases; bases outside gene matches: 4. CDR3 length: 15 amino acids. The germline gives CDR1 SGHRS, CDR2 YFSETQ. The CDR3 spells CASSFLGQGNEKLFF. The CDR3 coding sequence is TGCGCCAGCAGCTTCCTGGGACAGGGAAATGAAAAACTGTTTTTT. Based on the CDR3 plus reference TRBV5-1 and TRBJ1-4, the full variable domain is KAGVTQTPRYLIKTRGQQVTLSCSPISGHRSVSWYQQTPGQGLQFLFEYFSETQRNKGNFPGRFSGRQFSNSRSEMNVSTLELGDSALYLCASSFLGQGNEKLFFGSGTQLSVL.

This clone has a single count. The chain has TRBV6-6 and TRBJ2-3, with TRBD2 matching over 13 bases. Germline CDR1 and CDR2: MNHNY and SVGAGI (reference sequence). The CDR3 consists of 15 residues. The CDR3 bases are TGTGCTGTAAACGGACTAGCGGGAGCGGTAGATACGCAGTATTTT. This gives the protein CAVNGLAGAVDTQYF.

This sequence joins TRBV6-6 and TRBJ1-3, with D hard to call. Germline V lookup: CDR1 MNHNY, CDR2 SVGAGI (reference sequence). Deletions cut 6 bases from V and 9 bases from J, with 9 bases between. CDR3 length: 11 amino acids. The CDR3 loop is CASSPALTIYF. Here the CDR3 DNA reads TGTGCCAGCAGCCCCGCACTCACCATATATTTT.

V usage is TRBV13 and J usage is TRBJ2-5, with 9 bases lining up with TRBD1. Per germline, CDR1 PRHDT and CDR2 FYEKMQ (reference sequence). With V trimmed by 5 bases and J by 4 bases, 2 bases remained unmatched. This CDR3 contains 13 residues. The CDR3 region is CASSPDRGETQYF. The CDR3 nucleotides read TGTGCCAGCAGCCCGGACAGGGGAGAGACCCAGTACTTC.

The chain combines TRBV6-6 with TRBJ1-2, with a weak D call TRBD1 (5 bases). The CDR3 is 16 amino acids. V was clipped by 4 bases and J by 4 bases, with 19 bases between them. Germline V lookup: CDR1 MNHNY, CDR2 SVGAGI (reference sequence). Written as DNA, the CDR3 is TGTGCCAGCAGTTTGACGGAGGGACCAGACGCCTATGGCTACACCTTC. It translates to CASSLTEGPDAYGYTF.

The V and J genes are TRBV30 and TRBJ1-2; TRBD1 matches 7 bases. This CDR3 spans 13 amino acids. V shed 4 bases and J 5 bases; nucleotides not matched to a gene: 7. Germline CDR1 GTSNPN, CDR2 SVGIG (reference sequence). The CDR3 sequence is CAWNLQGWYGYTF. The CDR3 DNA sequence: TGTGCCTGGAATCTACAGGGGTGGTATGGCTACACCTTC.

The chain is built from TRBV9 and TRBJ2-1; 8 positions agree with TRBD1. The CDR3 length is 17 residues. With 4 bases clipped from V and 4 bases from J, the junction kept 13 bases outside the gene matches. Germline CDR1 and CDR2: SGDLS and YYNGEE. CDR3: CASSFRPGQGGYNEQFF. CDR3 nucleotides: TGTGCCAGCAGCTTTCGCCCCGGACAGGGCGGATACAATGAGCAGTTCTTC.